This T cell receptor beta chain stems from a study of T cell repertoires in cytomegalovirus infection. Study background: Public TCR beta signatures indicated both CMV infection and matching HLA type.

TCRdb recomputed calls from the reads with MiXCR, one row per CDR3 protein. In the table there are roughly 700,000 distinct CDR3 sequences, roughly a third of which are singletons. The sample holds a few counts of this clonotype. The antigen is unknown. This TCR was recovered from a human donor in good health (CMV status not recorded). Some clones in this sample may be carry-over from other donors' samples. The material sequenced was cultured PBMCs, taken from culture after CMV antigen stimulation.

CDR3: CSVAVANQETQYF. CDR3 nucleotides: TGCAGCGTCGCCGTCGCTAACCAAGAGACCCAGTACTTC. V usage is TRBV29-1 and J usage is TRBJ2-5; D is unresolved. Per germline, CDR1 SQVTM and CDR2 ANQGSEA. V was trimmed by 6 bases and J by 0 bases, leaving 11 bases between them. The CDR3 is 13 residues long.